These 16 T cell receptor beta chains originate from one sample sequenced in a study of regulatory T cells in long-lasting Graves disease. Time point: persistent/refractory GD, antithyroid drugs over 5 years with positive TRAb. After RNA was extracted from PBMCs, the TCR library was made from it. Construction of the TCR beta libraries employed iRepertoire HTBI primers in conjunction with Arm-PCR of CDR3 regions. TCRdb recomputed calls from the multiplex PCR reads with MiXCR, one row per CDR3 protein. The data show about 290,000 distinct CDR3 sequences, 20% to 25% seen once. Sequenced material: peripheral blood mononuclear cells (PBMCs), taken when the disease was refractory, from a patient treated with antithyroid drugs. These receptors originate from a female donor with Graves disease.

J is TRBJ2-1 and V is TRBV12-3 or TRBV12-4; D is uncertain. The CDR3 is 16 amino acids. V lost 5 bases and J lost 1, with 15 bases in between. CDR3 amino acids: CASSGVLSSSYNEQFF. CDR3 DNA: TGTGCCAGCAGTGGCGTCCTCAGTAGTTCCTACAATGAGCAGTTCTTC.

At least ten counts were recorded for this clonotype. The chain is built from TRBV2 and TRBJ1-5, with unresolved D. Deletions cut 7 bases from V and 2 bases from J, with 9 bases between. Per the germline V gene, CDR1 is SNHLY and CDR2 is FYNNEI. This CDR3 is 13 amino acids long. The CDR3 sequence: CASTMLGNQPQHF. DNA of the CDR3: TGTGCCAGCACTATGTTGGGCAATCAGCCCCAGCATTTT.

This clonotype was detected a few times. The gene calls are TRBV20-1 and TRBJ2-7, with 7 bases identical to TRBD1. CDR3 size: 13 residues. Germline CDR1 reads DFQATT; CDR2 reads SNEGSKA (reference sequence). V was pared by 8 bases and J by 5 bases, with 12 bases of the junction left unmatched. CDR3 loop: CSPQGEMPHEQYF. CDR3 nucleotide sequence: TGCAGTCCCCAGGGGGAGATGCCCCACGAGCAGTACTTC.

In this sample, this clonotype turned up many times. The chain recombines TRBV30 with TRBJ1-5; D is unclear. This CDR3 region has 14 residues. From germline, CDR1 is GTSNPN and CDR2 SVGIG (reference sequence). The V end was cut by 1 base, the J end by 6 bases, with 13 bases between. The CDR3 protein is CAWSAGPEGQPQHF. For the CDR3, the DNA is TGTGCCTGGAGTGCGGGTCCGGAAGGTCAGCCCCAGCATTTT.

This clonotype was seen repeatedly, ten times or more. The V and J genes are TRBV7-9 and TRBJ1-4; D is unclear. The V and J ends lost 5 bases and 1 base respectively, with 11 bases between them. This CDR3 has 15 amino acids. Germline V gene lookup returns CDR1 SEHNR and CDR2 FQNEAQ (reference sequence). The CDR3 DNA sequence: TGTGCCAGCAGCCCCAACGGGATAACTAATGAAAAACTGTTTTTT. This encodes CASSPNGITNEKLFF.

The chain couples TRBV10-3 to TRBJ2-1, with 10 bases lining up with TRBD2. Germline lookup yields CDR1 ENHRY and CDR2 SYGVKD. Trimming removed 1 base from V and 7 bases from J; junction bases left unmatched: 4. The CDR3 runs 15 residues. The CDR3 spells CAISEFGSGRNEQFF. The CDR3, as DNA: TGTGCCATCAGTGAGTTCGGTAGCGGGAGGAATGAGCAGTTCTTC.

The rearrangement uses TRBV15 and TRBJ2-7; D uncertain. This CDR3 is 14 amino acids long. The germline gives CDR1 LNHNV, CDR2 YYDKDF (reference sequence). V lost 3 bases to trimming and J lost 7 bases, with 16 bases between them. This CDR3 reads CATSRKLSPREQYF. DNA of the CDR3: TGTGCCACCAGCAGGAAACTCTCTCCCAGGGAGCAGTACTTC.

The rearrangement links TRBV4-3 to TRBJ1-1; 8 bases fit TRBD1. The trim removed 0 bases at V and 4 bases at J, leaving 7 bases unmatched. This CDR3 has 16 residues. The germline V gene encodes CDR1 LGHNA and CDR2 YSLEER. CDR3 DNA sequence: TGCGCCAGCAGCCAAGATAATAGACAGGGGTCCACTGAAGCTTTCTTT. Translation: CASSQDNRQGSTEAFF.

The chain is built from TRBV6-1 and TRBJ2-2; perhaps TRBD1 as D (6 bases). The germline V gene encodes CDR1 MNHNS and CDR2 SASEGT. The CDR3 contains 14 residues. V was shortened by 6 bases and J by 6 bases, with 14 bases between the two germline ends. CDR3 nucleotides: TGTGCCAGCAGCCAACAGGGTAGCGCCGGGGAGCTGTTTTTT. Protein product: CASSQQGSAGELFF.

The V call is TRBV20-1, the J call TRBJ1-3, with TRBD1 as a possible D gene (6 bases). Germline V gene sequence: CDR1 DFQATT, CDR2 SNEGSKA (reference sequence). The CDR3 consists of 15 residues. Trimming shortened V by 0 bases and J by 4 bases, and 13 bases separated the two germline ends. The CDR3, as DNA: TGCAGTGCTAGAGAGTGGGGGGCTTACGGAAACACCATATATTTT. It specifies CSAREWGAYGNTIYF.

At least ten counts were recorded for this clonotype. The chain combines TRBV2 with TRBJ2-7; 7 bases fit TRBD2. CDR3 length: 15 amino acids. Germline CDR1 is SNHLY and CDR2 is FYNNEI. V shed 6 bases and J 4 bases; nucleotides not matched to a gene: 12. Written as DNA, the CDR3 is TGTGCCAGCAGAAAGAGCGGGGCCGCCCTTTACGAGCAGTACTTC. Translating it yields CASRKSGAALYEQYF.

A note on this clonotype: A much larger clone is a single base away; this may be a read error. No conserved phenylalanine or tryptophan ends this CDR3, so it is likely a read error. CDR3 nucleotide sequence: TGTGCCAGCAGCGAACAGGTGAGCTCCTACGAGCAGTACTTA. Encoded protein: CASSEQVSSYEQYL. The gene calls are TRBV28 and TRBJ2-7; weak D call: TRBD1 (5 bases). The CDR3 covers 14 residues. Trimming cost V 6 bases and J 0 bases, with 12 bases left between them. Germline assignment: CDR1 MDHEN and CDR2 SYDVKM.

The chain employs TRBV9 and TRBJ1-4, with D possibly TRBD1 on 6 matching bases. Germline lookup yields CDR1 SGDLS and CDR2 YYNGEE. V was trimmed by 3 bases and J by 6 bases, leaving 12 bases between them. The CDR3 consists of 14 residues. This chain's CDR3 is CASSALGADEKLFF. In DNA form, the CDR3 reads TGTGCCAGCAGCGCTTTGGGGGCAGATGAAAAACTGTTTTTT.

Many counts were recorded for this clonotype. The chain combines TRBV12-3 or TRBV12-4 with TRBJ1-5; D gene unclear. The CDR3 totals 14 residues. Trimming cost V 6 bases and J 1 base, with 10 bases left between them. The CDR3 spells CASSLGESNQPQHF. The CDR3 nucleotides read TGTGCCAGCAGCCTGGGAGAGAGCAATCAGCCCCAGCATTTT.

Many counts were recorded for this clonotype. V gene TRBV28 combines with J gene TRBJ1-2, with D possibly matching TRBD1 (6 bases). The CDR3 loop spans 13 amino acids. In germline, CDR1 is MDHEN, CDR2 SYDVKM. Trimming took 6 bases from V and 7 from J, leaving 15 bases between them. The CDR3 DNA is TGTGCCAGCAGCCTAACAGGGTACCCTGGCTACACCTTC. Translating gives CASSLTGYPGYTF.

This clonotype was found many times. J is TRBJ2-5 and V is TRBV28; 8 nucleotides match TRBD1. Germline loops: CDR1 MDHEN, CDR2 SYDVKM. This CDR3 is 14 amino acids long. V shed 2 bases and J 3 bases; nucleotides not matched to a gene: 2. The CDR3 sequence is CASSLRQGKETQYF. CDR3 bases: TGTGCCAGCAGTTTACGACAGGGGAAAGAGACCCAGTACTTC.